This T cell receptor (beta chain) came from a study of CD8+ T cells in alopecia areata. Study-level points and caveats: Many expanded lesional clones remained in scalp and blood on tofacitinib. Tofacitinib produced a significant decrease in scalp clonality and in expanded CD8+ clones among the top 100.

This clone was counted between two and nine times. Its cognate antigen is unknown. cDNA reverse transcribed from extracted RNA served as the sequencing template. Produced via immunoSEQ multiplex PCR; TCRdb's table is partial and in-frame only. Found here are about 200,000 clones, about 50% of them singletons; the top ten hold roughly 1.4%. Treatment indicated: oral pan-JAK inhibitor, 5-10 mg twice daily. The CDR3 spans 14 residues. The germline V and J ends were trimmed by 3 bases and 5 bases, with 13 bases remaining between them. Germline-derived CDR1 and CDR2 are LNHDA and SQIVND (reference sequence).

This receptor was obtained from a human donor with alopecia areata. The specimen comprised CD4+ T cells sorted from blood, sampled at week 4, from a patient treated with tofacitinib. The chain is built from TRBV19 and TRBJ2-5; D is undetermined. The CDR3 loop is CASSIAAVVETQYF. CDR3 coding DNA: TGTGCCAGTAGTATTGCGGCTGTAGTCGAGACCCAGTACTTC.